The entry below gives a single T cell receptor (beta chain) sequence along with its context. Its antigen is currently not known. No base quality values were provided; no much bigger clone lies one nucleotide off. In total, about 650 healthy bone marrow donors made up the cohort. Cohort members were all nominally healthy when sampled, although unrecorded immune exposures were likely present. The donor was CMV seronegative and was included in the group of a few hundred seronegative cohort members. A peripheral blood sample was collected from each donor, and TCR beta sequencing was performed on peripheral blood mononuclear cells. The Qiagen DNeasy Blood Extraction Kit was used to extract genomic DNA from the blood cell samples. This record belongs to a study of cytomegalovirus exposure and HLA in healthy donors (dated by TCRdb to 2015 to 2018). With respect to the entire study: An earlier analysis of approximately 640 of the donors reported more than 250 Gb of sequence data and more than 90 million unique TCR beta sequences from about 200 million T cells. Roughly 300 gigabases of sequencing data and around 80 million unique TCR sequences made up an early release that covered roughly 670 HLA-typed donors. The number of typed donors differed by locus: roughly 620-640 for A, B, C, DRB1 and DQB1; approximately 530 for DQA1; fewer than 610 for DPA1; and about 450 for DPB1. To predict cytomegalovirus infection status, the study brought together high-throughput TCR immunosequencing, statistical association of individual TCRs with disease status, and machine learning. HLA typing covered class I and class II loci at four-digit resolution. In a later analysis, previously published TCR beta repertoires from 666 donors were re-analyzed and high-resolution HLA genotyping was added so that TCR occurrence patterns could be studied. The study used immunosequencing to profile the T cell repertoires of several hundred subjects and linked those repertoires to cytomegalovirus serostatus. Rather than drawing on any new phenotypic data, the later analysis identified candidate immune exposures from TCR beta sequences and the way those sequences occurred across donors. The study aimed to test whether signatures of past pathogen exposure could be identified by cataloging public T cell receptors. Among several hundred genotyped donors of the cohort, an average of around 250,000 unique TCR beta nucleotide sequences was sequenced per donor, of which about 19% were non-productive. Of the 300 to 400 genotyped donors, around 81% fell in the genetic ancestry cluster associated with self-reported Caucasian donors. A few DR-DQ haplotypes were treated as single units for association and clustering because of strong linkage in the cohort. Alongside the repertoire data, information on donor age, sex, ethnicity and CMV serostatus was compiled. A later genetic analysis used genome-wide SNP genotypes for about three fifths of the roughly 700 donors, treating that subset as a discovery cohort. A separate validation cohort of roughly 120 different subjects was used in addition to the approximately 670-subject first cohort. All discovery cohort repertoires had been generated using a single sequencing platform. An earlier analysis of fewer than 750 of the donors used high-throughput TCR beta sequencing to judge whether each TCR beta V gene segment behaved as functional or pseudogenic. What the work shows at the level of the full study, not this receptor alone: In a later genetic analysis, fewer N-insertions in productive TCRs were reported among donors in an Asian-associated ancestry cluster than the roughly 700-donor mean. In a later analysis, several top co-occurrence clusters were reported to appear linked to parvovirus B19, influenza, CMV and Epstein-Barr virus. In an earlier analysis of about 540 of the donors, most TCR beta V segments were observed in productive rearrangements about 87% or about 30% of the time, broadly matching IMGT annotations. A later analysis found that most CMV-associated TCR beta chains appeared HLA-restricted, with HLA associations seemingly driven largely by CMV exposure. The study gave a list of around 170 TCR beta chains associated with cytomegalovirus. Because the 87-base-pair reads could not distinguish some IMGT-functional V segments, including TRBV6-2 and TRBV6-3, those segments were excluded. Three of the identified cytomegalovirus-associated TCR beta chains were confirmed in vitro to be specific for cytomegalovirus antigens. Correlated functional status among segregating V segments might reflect linkage disequilibrium, but an unknown experimental factor could not be ruled out. In a later analysis, HLA-associated TCR beta chains showed more clonal expansion and lower generation probabilities than non-associated chains that were equally common. Because HLA typing was missing for some donors at each locus, association tests included only the typed subset. A further reported finding was that TCR beta sequences accurately predicted the HLA-A and HLA-B alleles for most subjects in the first cohort. The earlier analysis of 587 of the donors excluded roughly 16 rarely observed V segments, including chromosome 9 orphons, because counts were too low. According to the authors, the approach could potentially be generalized to other disease states and immunological phenotypes. Across donors, most TCR sequences were observed very rarely, whereas some public TCRs were present in many individuals. CMV serostatus was the only immune exposure information available for the cohort. A group of highly shared sequence variants was considered likely to be a technical artifact of the sequencing pipeline. Strong co-occurrence of HLA alleles, especially DR and DQ, made assigning TCR associations to individual alleles difficult. This cohort had only TCR beta chains sequenced, and the lack of alpha or paired-chain data limited which features could be detected. In a later analysis, 16,951 TCR beta sequences were associated with specific HLA alleles at a false discovery rate of 0.05. Cytomegalovirus status was reported to be diagnosed by the classifier with high specificity and sensitivity in both the original and validation cohorts. In a later analysis, TCR association rates were found to vary across HLA loci, with the most associated TCRs seen for DRB1 alleles and the fewest for HLA-C alleles. V-gene and J-gene trimming of TCR beta chains was associated with a missense DCLRE1C variant in a later genetic analysis, and the association was replicated in an independent cohort. The presence/absence analyses assumed that sequencing depth was roughly uniform across donors, and that assumption may not be true.

Library preparation employed the immunoSEQ multiplex PCR assay. A mixture of 60 forward primers for TCR Vbeta segments and 13 reverse primers for TCR Jbeta segments was used in the multiplex PCR. The CDR3 region of rearranged TCR beta genes was amplified from genomic DNA with a multiplex PCR assay. Amplified TCR beta libraries were sequenced as 87-base-pair reads on the Illumina HiSeq System. The source study handled its data this way. In a later analysis, approximately 74 million unique TCR beta chains were counted across the roughly 670 repertoires, and roughly 10 million of these chains were shared by at least two donors. Raw reads were error-corrected and collapsed into unique sequences with a nearest-neighbor algorithm that merged closely related sequences to remove PCR and sequencing errors. CDR3 sequences were aligned to IMGT reference sequences to assign V, D and J gene segments. For a sequence to be retained, a match of at least six nucleotides to both a V gene segment and a J gene segment was required. Rearrangements were called productive when the CDR3 lacked stop codons and stayed in frame with V and J; all others were non-productive. CDR3 was defined by IMGT convention, running from the second conserved V-encoded cysteine to the conserved J-encoded phenylalanine. Sequences without an unambiguous match to a single V gene segment were excluded from the earlier analysis of over 500 of the donors. In an earlier analysis of roughly 500 of the donors, V segments were called functional above 56.7% productive rearrangements and were called segregating when the between-donor standard deviation exceeded 5%. To diagnose cytomegalovirus status from the catalog of TCR beta chain sequences, a statistical classification framework was built. A later analysis assigned V and J genes by comparing TCR nucleotide sequences with IMGT/GENE-DB human TR gene sequences. The TCRdist pipeline was used in a later analysis to assign CDR3 sequences and most-parsimonious VDJ recombination scenarios. In a later analysis, each TCR beta chain was defined by its CDR3 amino acid sequence together with its V-gene family, and reads without a unique V-gene family were excluded. In a later analysis, several hundred highly shared, low-generation-probability nucleotide sequences were removed to address suspected cross-contamination and a sequencing artifact. In a later analysis, a clonal expansion index for each public chain was calculated from normalized within-repertoire ranks of inferred template counts. Generation probabilities in a later analysis came from a VDJ recombination model fitted to out-of-frame rearrangements, and those results were checked against IGoR. Hypergeometric tests were used in a later analysis to score TCR-TCR, TCR-HLA and TCR-CMV co-occurrence, with a repertoire-size bias correction applied to the TCR pairs. A later analysis estimated false discovery rates by permuting HLA or CMV assignments 20 times. A later analysis grouped co-occurring TCRs with DBSCAN, adding TCRdist sequence similarity when clustering within HLA-allele-positive subsets. For co-occurrence clustering, repertoires with fewer than 30,000 or more than 120,000 public chains were excluded, along with roughly five repertoires with anomalous nucleotide sharing. Held by TCRdb, this immuneACCESS table contains in-frame sequences only and omits some clones. Under half of the omission traces to an unresolved V gene where checked; the cause of the rest is unknown. V, J and clone size derive from that table, while D and trimming were established from the DNA sequence. The sample has some 150,000 clones on record, around 78% of them singletons. Over 2.5% of the sample is in the top ten clones.

The CDR3 starts with the cysteine, ends with the phenylalanine, and has 12 residues. Only CDR3 DNA is held: 36 bases, read in frame from base 1. CDR1 and CDR2, per the germline V gene (reference sequence), are LNHDA and SQIVND. V and J lose 5 bases and 6 bases, and a span of 7 bases separates them. Sequences were obtained from PBMCs. The sequence is built from TRBV19 and TRBJ2-2; the D gene cannot be resolved reliably. This TCR was recovered from a male donor in good health and CMV-seronegative. The bases are TGTGCCAGTAGTGTACACCCCGGGGAGCTGTTTTTT. This sequence encodes CASSVHPGELFF. Beyond the CDR3, the reference TRBV19 and TRBJ2-2 genes provide the residues; the full variable domain reads: DGGITQSPKYLFRKEGQNVTLSCEQNLNHDAMYWYRQDPGQGLRLIYYSQIVNDFQKGDIAEGYSVSREKKESFPLTVTSAQKNPTAFYLCASSVHPGELFFGEGSRLTVL.